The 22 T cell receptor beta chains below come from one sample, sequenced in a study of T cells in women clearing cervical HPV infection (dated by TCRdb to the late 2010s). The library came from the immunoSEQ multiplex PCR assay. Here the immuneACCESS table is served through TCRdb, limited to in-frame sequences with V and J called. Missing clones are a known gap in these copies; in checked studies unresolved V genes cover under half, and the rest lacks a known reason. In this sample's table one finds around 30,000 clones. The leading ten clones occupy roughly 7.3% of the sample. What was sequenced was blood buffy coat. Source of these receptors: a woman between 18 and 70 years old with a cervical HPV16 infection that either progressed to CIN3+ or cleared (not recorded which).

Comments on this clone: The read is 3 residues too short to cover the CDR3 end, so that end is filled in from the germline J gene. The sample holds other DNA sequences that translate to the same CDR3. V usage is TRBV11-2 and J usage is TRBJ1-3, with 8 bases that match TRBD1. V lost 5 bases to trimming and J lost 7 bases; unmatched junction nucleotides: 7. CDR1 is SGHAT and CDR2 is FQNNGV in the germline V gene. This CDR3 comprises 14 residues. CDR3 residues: CASSLGQGANTIYF. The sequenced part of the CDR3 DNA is TGTGCCAGCAGCCTAGGACAGGGTGCGAACACC.

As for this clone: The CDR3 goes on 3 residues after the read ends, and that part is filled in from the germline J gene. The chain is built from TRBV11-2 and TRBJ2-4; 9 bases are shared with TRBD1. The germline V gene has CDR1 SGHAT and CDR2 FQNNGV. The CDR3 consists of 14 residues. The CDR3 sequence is CASSPQGTGSVQYF. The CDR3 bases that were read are TGTGCCAGCAGCCCTCAAGGGACAGGGAGCGTT.

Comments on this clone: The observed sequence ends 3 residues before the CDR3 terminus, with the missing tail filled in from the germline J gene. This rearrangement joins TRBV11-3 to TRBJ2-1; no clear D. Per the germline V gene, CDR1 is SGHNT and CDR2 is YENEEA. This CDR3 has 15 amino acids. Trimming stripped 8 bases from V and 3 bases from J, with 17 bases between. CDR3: CASCVTVTNYNEQFF. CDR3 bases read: TGTGCCAGCTGCGTAACAGTGACAAACTACAATGAG. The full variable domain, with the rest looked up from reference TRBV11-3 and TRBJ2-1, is EAGVVQSPRYKIIEKKQPVAFWCNPISGHNTLYWYLQNLGQGPELLIRYENEEAVDDSQLPKDRFSAERLKGVDSTLKIQPAELGDSAVYLCASCVTVTNYNEQFFGPGTRLTVL.

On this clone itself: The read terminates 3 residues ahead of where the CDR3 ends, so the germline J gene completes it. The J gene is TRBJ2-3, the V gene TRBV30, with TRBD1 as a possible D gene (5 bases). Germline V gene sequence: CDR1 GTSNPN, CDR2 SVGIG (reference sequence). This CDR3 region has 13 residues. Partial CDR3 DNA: TGTGCCTGGAGTGGGGGCCAGCAAGAGACG. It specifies CAWSGGQQET. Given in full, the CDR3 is CAWSGGQQETQYF.

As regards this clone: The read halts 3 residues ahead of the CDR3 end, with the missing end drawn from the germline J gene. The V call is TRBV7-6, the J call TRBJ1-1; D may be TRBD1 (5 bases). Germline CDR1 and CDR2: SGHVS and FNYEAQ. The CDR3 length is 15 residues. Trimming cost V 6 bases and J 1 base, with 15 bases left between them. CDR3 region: CASSRPAGQNTEAFF. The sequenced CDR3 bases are TGTGCCAGCAGTCGACCTGCGGGGCAGAACACTGAA.

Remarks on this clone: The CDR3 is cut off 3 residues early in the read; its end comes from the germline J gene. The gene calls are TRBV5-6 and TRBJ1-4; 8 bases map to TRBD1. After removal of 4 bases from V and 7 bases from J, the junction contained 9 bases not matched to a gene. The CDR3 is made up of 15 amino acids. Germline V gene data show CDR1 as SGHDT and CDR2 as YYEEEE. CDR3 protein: CASSAAGTGGEKLFF. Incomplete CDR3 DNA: TGTGCCAGCAGCGCTGCCGGGACAGGAGGTGAAAAA. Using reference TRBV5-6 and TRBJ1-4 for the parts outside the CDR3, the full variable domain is DAGVTQSPTHLIKTRGQQVTLRCSPKSGHDTVSWYQQALGQGPQFIFQYYEEEERQRGNFPDRFSGHQFPNYSSELNVNALLLGDSALYLCASSAAGTGGEKLFFGSGTQLSVL.

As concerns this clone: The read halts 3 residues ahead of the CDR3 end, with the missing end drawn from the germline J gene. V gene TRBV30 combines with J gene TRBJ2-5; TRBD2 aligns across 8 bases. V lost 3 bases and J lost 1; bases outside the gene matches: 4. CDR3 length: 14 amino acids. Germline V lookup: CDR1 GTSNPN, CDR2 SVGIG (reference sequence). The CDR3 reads CAWRPSGGQETQYF. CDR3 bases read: TGTGCCTGGAGGCCCAGCGGGGGCCAAGAGACC.

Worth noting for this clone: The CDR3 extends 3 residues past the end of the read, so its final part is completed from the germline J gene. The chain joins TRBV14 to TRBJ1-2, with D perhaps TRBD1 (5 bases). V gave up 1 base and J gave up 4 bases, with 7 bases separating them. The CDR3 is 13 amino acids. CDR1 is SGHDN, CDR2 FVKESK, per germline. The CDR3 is CASSQGTSYGYTF. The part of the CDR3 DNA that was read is TGTGCCAGCAGCCAAGGGACAAGCTATGGC.

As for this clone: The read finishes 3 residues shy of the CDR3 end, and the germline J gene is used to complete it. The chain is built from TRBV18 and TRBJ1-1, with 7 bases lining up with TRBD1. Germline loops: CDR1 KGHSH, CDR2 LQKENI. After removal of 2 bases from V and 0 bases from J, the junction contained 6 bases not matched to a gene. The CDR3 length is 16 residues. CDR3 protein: CASSPDRAGMNTEAFF. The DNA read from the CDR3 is TGTGCCAGCTCACCAGACAGGGCGGGCATGAACACTGAA.

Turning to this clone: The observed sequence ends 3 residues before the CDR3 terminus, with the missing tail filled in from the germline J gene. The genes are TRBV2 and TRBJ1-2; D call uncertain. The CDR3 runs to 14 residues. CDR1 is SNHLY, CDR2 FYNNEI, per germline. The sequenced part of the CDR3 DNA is TGTGCCAGCATACTAGCGGGGAAAACCTACGAC. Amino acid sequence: CASILAGKTYD. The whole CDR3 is CASILAGKTYDYTF.

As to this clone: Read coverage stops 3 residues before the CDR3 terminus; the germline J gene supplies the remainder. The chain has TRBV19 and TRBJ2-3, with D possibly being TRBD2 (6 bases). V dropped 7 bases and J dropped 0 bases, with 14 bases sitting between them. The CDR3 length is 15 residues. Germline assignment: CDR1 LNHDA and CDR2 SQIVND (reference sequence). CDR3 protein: CASTPGDLSTDTQYF. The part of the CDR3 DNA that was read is TGTGCCAGTACCCCCGGGGACTTGAGCACAGATACG.

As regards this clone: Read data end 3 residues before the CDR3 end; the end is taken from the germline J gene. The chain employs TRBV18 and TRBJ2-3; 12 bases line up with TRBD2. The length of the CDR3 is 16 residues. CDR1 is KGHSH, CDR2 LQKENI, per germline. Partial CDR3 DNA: TGTGCCAGCTCACCACCGCGGACTAGCGGGAAAGAGACG. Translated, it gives CASSPPRTSGKET. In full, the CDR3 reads CASSPPRTSGKETQYF.

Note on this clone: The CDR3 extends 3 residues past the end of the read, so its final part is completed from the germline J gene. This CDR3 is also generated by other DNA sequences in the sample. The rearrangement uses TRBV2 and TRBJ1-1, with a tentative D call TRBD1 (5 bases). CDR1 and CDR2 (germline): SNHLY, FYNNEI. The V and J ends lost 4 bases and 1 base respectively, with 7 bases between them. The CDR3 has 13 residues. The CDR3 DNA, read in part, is TGTGCCAGCAGTGGGCAGGGGAACACTGAA. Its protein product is CASSGQGNTE. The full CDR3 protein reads CASSGQGNTEAFF.

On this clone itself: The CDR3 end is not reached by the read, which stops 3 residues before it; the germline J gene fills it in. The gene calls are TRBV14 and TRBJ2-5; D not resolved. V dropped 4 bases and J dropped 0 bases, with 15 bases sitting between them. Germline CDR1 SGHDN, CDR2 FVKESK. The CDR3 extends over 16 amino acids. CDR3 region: CASSLNFDGYQETQYF. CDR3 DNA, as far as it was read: TGTGCCAGCAGCCTCAACTTCGACGGGTACCAAGAGACC. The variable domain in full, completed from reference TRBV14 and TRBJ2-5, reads EAGVTQFPSHSVIEKGQTVTLRCDPISGHDNLYWYRRVMGKEIKFLLHFVKESKQDESGMPNNRFLAERTGGTYSTLKVQPAELEDSGVYFCASSLNFDGYQETQYFGPGTRLLVL.

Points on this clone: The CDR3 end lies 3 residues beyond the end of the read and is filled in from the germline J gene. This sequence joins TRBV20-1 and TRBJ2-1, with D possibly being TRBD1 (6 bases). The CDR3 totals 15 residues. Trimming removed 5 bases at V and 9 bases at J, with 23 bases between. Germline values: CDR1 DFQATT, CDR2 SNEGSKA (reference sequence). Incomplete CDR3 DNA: TGCAGTGCTGACGAACTGGACAGCTTGTTAGCTGAG. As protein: CSADELDSLLAE. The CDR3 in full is CSADELDSLLAEQFF.

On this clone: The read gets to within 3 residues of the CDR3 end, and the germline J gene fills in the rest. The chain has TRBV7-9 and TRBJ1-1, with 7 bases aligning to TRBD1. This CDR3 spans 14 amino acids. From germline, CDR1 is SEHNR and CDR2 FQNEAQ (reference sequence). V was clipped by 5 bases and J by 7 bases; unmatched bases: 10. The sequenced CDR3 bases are TGTGCCAGCAGCCTCGCAGGGGGTGCGGGTGAA. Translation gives CASSLAGGAGE. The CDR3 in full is CASSLAGGAGEAFF.

Partial CDR3 DNA: TGTGCCTGGAGCAGAAAGACAGGGCAGCCG. Residues: CAWSRKTGQP. The whole CDR3 protein reads CAWSRKTGQPQYF. The rearrangement uses TRBV30 and TRBJ2-3; TRBD1 matches 7 bases. The sequenced fragment ends 3 residues before the CDR3 boundary, so the rest is inferred from the germline J gene. Germline V gene lookup returns CDR1 GTSNPN and CDR2 SVGIG (reference sequence). The CDR3 extends over 13 amino acids.

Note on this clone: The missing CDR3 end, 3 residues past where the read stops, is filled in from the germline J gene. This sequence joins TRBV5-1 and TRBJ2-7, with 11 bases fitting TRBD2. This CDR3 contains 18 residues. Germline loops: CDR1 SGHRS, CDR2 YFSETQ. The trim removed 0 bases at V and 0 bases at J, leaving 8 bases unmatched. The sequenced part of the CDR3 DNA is TGCGCCAGCAGCTTGGTAACTAGCGGGGGAAGCATCTCCTACGAG. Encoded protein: CASSLVTSGGSISYE. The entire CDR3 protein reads CASSLVTSGGSISYEQYF.

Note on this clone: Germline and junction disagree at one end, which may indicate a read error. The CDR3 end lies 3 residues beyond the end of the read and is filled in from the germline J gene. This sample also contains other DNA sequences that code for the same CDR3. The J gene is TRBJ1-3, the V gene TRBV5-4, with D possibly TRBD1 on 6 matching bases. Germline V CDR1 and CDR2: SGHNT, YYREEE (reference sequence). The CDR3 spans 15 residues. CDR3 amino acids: CASSFGRGSENTIYF. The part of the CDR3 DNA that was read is TGTGCCAGCAGCTTCGGCAGGGGCAGCGAAAACACA.

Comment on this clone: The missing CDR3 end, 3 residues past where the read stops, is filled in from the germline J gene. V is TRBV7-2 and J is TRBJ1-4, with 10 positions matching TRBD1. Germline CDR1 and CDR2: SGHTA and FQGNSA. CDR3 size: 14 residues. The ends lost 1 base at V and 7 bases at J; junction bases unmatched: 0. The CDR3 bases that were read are TGTGCCAGCAGCTTAGGACAGGGGGCTGAAAAA. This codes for CASSLGQGAEK. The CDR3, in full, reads CASSLGQGAEKLFF. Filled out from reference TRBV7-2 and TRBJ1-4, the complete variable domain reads GAGVSQSPSNKVTEKGKDVELRCDPISGHTALYWYRQSLGQGLEFLIYFQGNSAPDKSGLPSDRFSAERTGGSVSTLTIQRTQQEDSAVYLCASSLGQGAEKLFFGSGTQLSVL.

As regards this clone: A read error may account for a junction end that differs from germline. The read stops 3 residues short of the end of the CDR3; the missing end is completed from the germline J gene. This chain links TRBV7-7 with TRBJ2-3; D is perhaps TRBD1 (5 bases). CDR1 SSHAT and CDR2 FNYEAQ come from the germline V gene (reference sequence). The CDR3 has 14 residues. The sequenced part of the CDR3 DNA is TGTGCTAGCAGTTTAGACAGTAGCACAGATACG. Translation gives CASSLDSSTDT. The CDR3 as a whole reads CASSLDSSTDTQYF.

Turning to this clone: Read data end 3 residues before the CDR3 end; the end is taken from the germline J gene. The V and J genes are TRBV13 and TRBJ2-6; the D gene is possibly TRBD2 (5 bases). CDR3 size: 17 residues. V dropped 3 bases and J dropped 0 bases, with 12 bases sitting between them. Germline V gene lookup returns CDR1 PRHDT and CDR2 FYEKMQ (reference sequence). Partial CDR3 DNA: TGTGCCAGCAGCTTGAACGGGGATAGCTCTGGGGCCAACGTC. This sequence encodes CASSLNGDSSGANV. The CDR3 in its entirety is CASSLNGDSSGANVLTF.